This TCR beta chain was observed in a study of blood T cell repertoires in COVID-19. Study overall: Both acute and convalescent COVID-19 samples were obtained from the United States, Italy and Spain. The cDNA or gDNA used as material had been derived from T cells, B-cell-depleted T cells, or PBMCs.

As processed by the authors: Estimates of nucleated cell counts were drawn from the amplification of reference gene primers. Assay used: immunoSEQ multiplex PCR; TCRdb lists only in-frame clones, some missing. Clone size and the V and J calls come from that table; the DNA yielded D and trimming. The data show around 120,000 clones, roughly two thirds seen once. From germline, CDR1 is SSHAT and CDR2 FNYEAQ (reference sequence). The length of the CDR3 is 15 residues. On this clone itself: The junction departs from the called germline gene at one end, perhaps through a read error.

The sequenced sample was peripheral blood. This receptor was taken from a man older than 75 with acute or convalescent COVID-19. This chain uses TRBV7-7 with TRBJ2-5; 7 bases agree with TRBD1. In nucleotides, the CDR3 is TGTGCTAGCAGCTTAAGGGACAGATATCAAGAGACCCAGTACTTC. This translates into CASSLRDRYQETQYF.